These T cell receptor beta chains were read from a single sample in a study of coeliac disease. Here immunoSEQ multiplex PCR was the method, and the copy in TCRdb shows in-frame clones only, minus some. Of roughly 4,700 clones in the sample, 69% are singletons; the top ten hold approximately 15%. Sequencing was performed on lymphocytes from the gut lamina propria. These receptor sequences come from a woman aged 40-49 years. Each CDR3 is given with its conserved first and last residue. A D gene is named only where the DNA matches it firmly. Rows give clone size only sometimes, using once, few, many, or a class for an expanded clone.

J,V,D,size,DNA,CDR3
TRBJ2-7,TRBV5-1,NA,NA,TGCGCCAGCAGCTTGGGTTTTGACAACTACGAGCAGTACTTC,CASSLGFDNYEQYF
TRBJ2-1,TRBV18,NA,NA,TGTGCCAGCTCAGCTGAAGCTAGGGGCAATGAGCAGTTCTTC,CASSAEARGNEQFF
TRBJ2-1,TRBV7-3,TRBD2,NA,TGTGCCAGCAGCTTACTAGCGGGAGGGCTCTTCAATGAGCAGTTCTTC,CASSLLAGGLFNEQFF
TRBJ2-6,TRBV11-3,TRBD1,NA,TGTGCCAGCAGCCCTGGACAGGCCCCCGGTGGGGCCAACGTCCTGACTTTC,CASSPGQAPGGANVLTF
TRBJ1-1,TRBV5-4,TRBD1,few,TGTGCCAGCAGACAGGGGACAGGGGGGGTCACTGAAGCTTTCTTT,CASRQGTGGVTEAFF
TRBJ2-7,TRBV7-2,NA,NA,TGTGCCAGCAGCTTAGTTCTGGGCCCCTACGAGCAGTACTTC,CASSLVLGPYEQYF
TRBJ2-3,TRBV10-1,NA,NA,TGCGCCAGCAGTGAGAGCAGGGATCGTACGCAGTATTTT,CASSESRDRTQYF
TRBJ2-3,TRBV25-1,TRBD2,NA,TGTGCCAGCAGTGGTAGCGGGAGAACAGATACGCAGTATTTT,CASSGSGRTDTQYF
TRBJ2-3,TRBV5-1,TRBD1,NA,TGCGCCAGCAGCATAAGAGGACAGGGTGAAACAGATACGCAGTATTTT,CASSIRGQGETDTQYF
TRBJ1-2,TRBV5-4,NA,NA,TGTGCCAGCAGCCCACCCGGTAGGGCTGGGGCCGGCTACACCTTC,CASSPPGRAGAGYTF
TRBJ2-7,TRBV7-9,TRBD2,few,TGTGCCAGCAGCTATCTAGCGGGAGGGCTCCACGAGCAGTACTTC,CASSYLAGGLHEQYF
TRBJ2-1,TRBV28,NA,NA,TGTGCCAGTAAAAAGACTAGCTCCTACAATGAGCAGTTCTTC,CASKKTSSYNEQFF
TRBJ2-7,TRBV23-1,NA,NA,TGCGCCAGCAATGTACTAGTGAGGACCTACGAGCAGTACTTC,CASNVLVRTYEQYF
TRBJ2-5,TRBV7-7,NA,NA,TGTGCTAGCAGCTTGGGGCAGGACGGAGAGACCCAGTACTTC,CASSLGQDGETQYF
TRBJ1-2,TRBV27,TRBD1,NA,TGTGCCAGCAGTTTTCATACAGGGGGATATGGCTACACCTTC,CASSFHTGGYGYTF
TRBJ1-2,TRBV27,NA,few,TGTGCCAGCAGTCTCTACCCGGAGGACTATGGCTACACCTTC,CASSLYPEDYGYTF
TRBJ2-1,TRBV6-5,TRBD2,NA,TGTGCCAGCAGTCCCAATAGCGGGACCTACAATGAGCAGTTCTTC,CASSPNSGTYNEQFF
TRBJ2-5,TRBV29-1,NA,NA,TGCAGCGCCGACAGGTCCCAAGAGACCCAGTACTTC,CSADRSQETQYF
TRBJ2-5,TRBV14,NA,few,TGTGCCAGCAGCCAAGAGGCGACAGCCGCGGAGACCCAGTACTTC,CASSQEATAAETQYF
TRBJ2-1,TRBV2,TRBD2,NA,TGTGCCAGCAGTGAAGGCCTAGGACTAGCGGGAGTTCTTCTCTTC,CASSEGLGLAGVLLF
TRBJ1-2,TRBV27,TRBD1,NA,TGTGCCAGCAGCGCGGACAGGTTGGGGTTTGGGTATGGCTACACCTTC,CASSADRLGFGYGYTF
TRBJ1-2,TRBV6-5,NA,NA,TGTGCCACCCGGCAGGGTAACTATGGCTACACCTTC,CATRQGNYGYTF
TRBJ2-3,TRBV9,NA,NA,TGTGCCAGCAGCGAAGGTAGCGTAGGAGATACGCAGTATTTT,CASSEGSVGDTQYF
TRBJ1-3,TRBV19,TRBD1,NA,TGTGCCAGTAGTCCCGGGGGACAGCCTGGAAACACCATATATTTT,CASSPGGQPGNTIYF
TRBJ2-7,TRBV11-3,NA,NA,TGTGCCAGCAGCTTAGACAGCTCCTACGAGCAGTACTTC,CASSLDSSYEQYF